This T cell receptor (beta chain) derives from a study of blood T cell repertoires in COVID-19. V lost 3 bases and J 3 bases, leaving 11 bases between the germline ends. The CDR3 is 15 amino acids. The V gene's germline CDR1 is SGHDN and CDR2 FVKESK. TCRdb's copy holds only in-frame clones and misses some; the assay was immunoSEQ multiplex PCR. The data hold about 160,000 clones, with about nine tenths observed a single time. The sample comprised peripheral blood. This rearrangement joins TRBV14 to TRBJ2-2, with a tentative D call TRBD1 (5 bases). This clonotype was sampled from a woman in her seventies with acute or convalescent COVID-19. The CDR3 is CASSHDSHYTGELFF. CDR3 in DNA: TGTGCCAGCAGCCACGACAGCCACTACACCGGGGAGCTGTTTTTT.